This record concerns one TCR beta chain sequence. Antigen specificity is unknown. This entry belongs to a study of blood T cells in healthy people across ages. Study-level points and caveats: In long-lived donors, naive CD4+ cell counts and diversity exceeded those of aged donors. Higher naive T cell percentage went strongly together with higher TCR beta diversity.

Isolation per sample recovered at least 7 million PBMCs. Combining a sample-barcoded 5' primer with a J-beta primer mix, a second PCR ran for roughly 7 to 12 cycles. Carrying 12 random nucleotides, a template-switch adaptor labeled each individual cDNA molecule. One entry per CDR3 protein, called by TCRdb with MiXCR from the 5' RACE reads. The sample yields hundreds of thousands of distinct CDR3 sequences, around 46% seen once. V was cut by 6 bases and J by 0 bases, with 11 bases left in between. Germline assignment: CDR1 DFQATT and CDR2 SNEGSKA (reference sequence). This CDR3 comprises 13 residues. The sequencing input was blood. The gene calls are TRBV20-1 and TRBJ1-1; D uncertain. The TCR sequence derives from a woman aged 60 to 75 in good health. The DNA for the CDR3 is TGCAGTGCAAGCGTCGGGTTGAACACTGAAGCTTTCTTT. It translates to CSASVGLNTEAFF.